The next 14 T cell receptor beta chains were all read from a single sample in a study of long-term antiretroviral therapy in people with HIV. A v3.0 immunoSEQ assay was performed at survey level. The table came from immunoSEQ multiplex PCR; TCRdb's copy has only in-frame clones and leaves some out. The repertoire holds 24,000 or so clones, with around four fifths as singletons. The sequenced sample was unsorted PBMCs, obtained 3 years after starting antiretroviral therapy. These receptors came from a man aged 18-30 years with HIV.

This chain uses TRBV7-9 with TRBJ1-6; D is possibly TRBD1 (6 bases). Germline CDR1 reads SEHNR; CDR2 reads FQNEAQ (reference sequence). CDR3 length: 16 amino acids. Trimming removed 5 bases at V and 7 bases at J, with 18 bases between. The CDR3 DNA is TGTGCCAGCAGCCGCGACAGGATACTTCAAAATTCACCCCTCCACTTT. Translating gives CASSRDRILQNSPLHF.

This clone turned up a few times. V is TRBV5-6 and J is TRBJ2-7; D may be TRBD1 (5 bases). Deletions cut 5 bases from V and 2 bases from J, with 11 bases between. The CDR3 length is 13 residues. Germline lookup yields CDR1 SGHDT and CDR2 YYEEEE. CDR3: CASSVTGTYEQYF. CDR3 coding DNA: TGTGCCAGCAGTGTTACAGGCACCTACGAGCAGTACTTC. Variable domain in full (rest from reference TRBV5-6 and TRBJ2-7): DAGVTQSPTHLIKTRGQQVTLRCSPKSGHDTVSWYQQALGQGPQFIFQYYEEEERQRGNFPDRFSGHQFPNYSSELNVNALLLGDSALYLCASSVTGTYEQYFGPGTRLTVT.

The J gene is TRBJ1-1, the V gene TRBV11-2, with D possibly matching TRBD1 (6 bases). Germline V lookup: CDR1 SGHAT, CDR2 FQNNGV. V dropped 4 bases and J dropped 1 base, with 13 bases sitting between them. The CDR3 loop spans 15 amino acids. Written as DNA, the CDR3 is TGTGCCAGCAGCTCCCGCAAGACAGGGAACACTGAAGCTTTCTTT. Its protein is CASSSRKTGNTEAFF.

This clone was observed a handful of times. The rearrangement links TRBV10-3 to TRBJ1-1; 7 positions match TRBD1. The CDR3 runs to 13 residues. With V trimmed by 1 base and J by 8 bases, 4 bases remained unmatched. CDR1 and CDR2 (germline): ENHRY, SYGVKD. CDR3 sequence reads: CAISELSGGEAFF. CDR3 nucleotides: TGTGCCATCAGTGAGTTGTCAGGGGGAGAAGCTTTCTTT.

This clone was picked up one time. The chain links TRBV2 to TRBJ2-3, with TRBD1 as a possible D gene (8 bases). The CDR3 covers 16 residues. V lost 1 base and J 1 base, leaving 12 bases between the germline ends. The germline CDR1 and CDR2 sequences are SNHLY and FYNNEI. DNA of the CDR3: TGTGCCAGCAGTGAAGTACAGGGGGGGGGCACAGATACGCAGTATTTT. Amino acid sequence: CASSEVQGGGTDTQYF.

The chain joins TRBV29-1 to TRBJ1-2; 7 bases map to TRBD1. The trim removed 4 bases at V and 4 bases at J, leaving 9 bases unmatched. Germline loops: CDR1 SQVTM, CDR2 ANQGSEA. The CDR3 spans 14 residues. The CDR3: CSVGGTDQRYGYTF. CDR3 nucleotide sequence: TGCAGCGTTGGCGGGACAGATCAACGCTATGGCTACACCTTC.

The CDR3 DNA is TGTGCCAGCAGCCGCCGTGGGACGGACTATTATGGCTACACCTTC. Its translation: CASSRRGTDYYGYTF. The J gene is TRBJ1-2, the V gene TRBV5-4; D possibly corresponds to TRBD1 (5 bases). There are 15 residues in the CDR3. The germline CDR1 and CDR2 sequences are SGHNT and YYREEE (reference sequence). Trimming left V 4 bases short and J 5 bases short, with 18 bases between.

The chain couples TRBV10-2 to TRBJ1-5; D gene ambiguous. The germline V gene has CDR1 WSHSY and CDR2 SAAADI. The ends were cut back, 2 bases at V and 0 bases at J, with 11 bases in the middle. The CDR3 loop spans 16 amino acids. CDR3 in amino acids: CASSEIARDSNQPQHF. In DNA form, the CDR3 reads TGCGCCAGCAGTGAGATCGCCAGAGATAGCAATCAGCCCCAGCATTTT.

The J gene is TRBJ2-3, the V gene TRBV5-1; D unresolved. Deletions cut 0 bases from V and 5 bases from J, with 10 bases between. CDR3 length equals 14 residues. The germline gives CDR1 SGHRS, CDR2 YFSETQ. The CDR3 loop reads CASSLASSRDTQYF. As DNA, the CDR3 is TGCGCCAGCAGCTTGGCGTCTAGTCGAGATACGCAGTATTTT. Supplemented by reference TRBV5-1 and TRBJ2-3, the full variable domain reads KAGVTQTPRYLIKTRGQQVTLSCSPISGHRSVSWYQQTPGQGLQFLFEYFSETQRNKGNFPGRFSGRQFSNSRSEMNVSTLELGDSALYLCASSLASSRDTQYFGPGTRLTVL.

This clone turned up a few times. This chain uses TRBV6-1 with TRBJ1-5, with no clear D. Germline values: CDR1 MNHNS, CDR2 SASEGT. V was shortened by 2 bases and J by 10 bases, with 15 bases between the two germline ends. The CDR3 length is 14 residues. The CDR3 DNA follows: TGTGCCAGCAGTGAATTTCTTAGGGCCTTTCCCCAGCATTTT. It translates to CASSEFLRAFPQHF.

The chain links TRBV2 to TRBJ2-6; D is perhaps TRBD2 (6 bases). Germline CDR1 and CDR2: SNHLY and FYNNEI. With 6 bases removed from V and 2 bases from J, the gap between germline ends came to 11 bases. The CDR3 is made up of 15 amino acids. The CDR3 region is CASSQAGPGANVLTF. The CDR3 DNA sequence: TGTGCCAGCAGCCAGGCGGGGCCTGGGGCCAACGTCCTGACTTTC.

The rearrangement links TRBV6-1 to TRBJ2-3, with 8 nucleotides matching TRBD2. Germline values: CDR1 MNHNS, CDR2 SASEGT. J lost 4 bases, V lost 5 bases, and 8 bases had no gene match. The CDR3 spans 15 residues. The CDR3 reads CASSRLASGADTQYF. The CDR3 region has the DNA TGTGCCAGCAGTCGACTAGCGTCGGGTGCAGATACGCAGTATTTT.

V is TRBV10-3 and J is TRBJ2-7, with 11 bases identical to TRBD2. CDR3 length equals 14 residues. V lost 5 bases to trimming and J lost 3 bases; unmatched junction nucleotides: 3. Germline values: CDR1 ENHRY, CDR2 SYGVKD. The CDR3: CAISPSGGNYEQYV. CDR3 nucleotide sequence: TGTGCCATCAGTCCTAGCGGGGGGAACTACGAGCAGTACGTC.

The chain uses TRBV7-2 and TRBJ2-1, with TRBD2 matching over 11 bases. The V segment lost 3 bases and the J segment 6 bases; nucleotides outside the gene matches: 4. The germline CDR1 and CDR2 sequences are SGHTA and FQGNSA. The CDR3 has 15 residues. As DNA, the CDR3 is TGTGCCAGCAGCTTGGTAGCGGGGGGGCTCAATGAGCAGTTCTTC. Amino acids: CASSLVAGGLNEQFF.